Below, 27 T cell receptor beta chains from the same sample are listed, as sequenced in a study of T cell responses to AZD1222 COVID-19 vaccine. TCRdb's table, derived via immunoSEQ multiplex PCR, lists solely in-frame clones and lacks some. The sample includes 85,000 to 90,000 clones, roughly nine tenths of them seen just once. Specimen: peripheral blood, collected on day 0 of AZD1222 vaccination. These receptors were taken from an adult in good health.

The chain couples TRBV10-3 to TRBJ2-7, with 7 bases that match TRBD1. After removal of 3 bases from V and 6 bases from J, the junction contained 2 bases not matched to a gene. Germline V lookup: CDR1 ENHRY, CDR2 SYGVKD. This CDR3 contains 12 residues. Here the CDR3 reads CAISERDSEQYF. In nucleotides, the CDR3 is TGTGCCATCAGTGAAAGGGACAGCGAGCAGTACTTC.

The chain recombines TRBV4-2 with TRBJ2-1; D may be TRBD2 (6 bases). This CDR3 is built from 15 residues. Trimming stripped 2 bases from V and 9 bases from J, with 17 bases between. CDR1 and CDR2 from the germline V gene are LGHNA and YNFKEQ. The CDR3 nucleotides are TGTGCCAGCAGCCAATGGGCGGGACCGACCTCTGAGCAGTTCTTC. The encoded protein is CASSQWAGPTSEQFF.

The chain links TRBV11-2 to TRBJ1-3; D is unresolved. V shed 2 bases and J shed 1 base, with 12 bases lying between them. Per germline, CDR1 SGHAT and CDR2 FQNNGV. The CDR3 runs 16 residues. The CDR3 region is CASSLRASGSGNTIYF. The CDR3 nucleotides are TGTGCCAGCAGCTTACGGGCATCCGGGTCTGGAAACACCATATATTTT.

The chain recombines TRBV5-4 with TRBJ1-6; 10 nucleotides agree with TRBD1. V was pared by 4 bases and J by 7 bases, with 2 bases of the junction left unmatched. Germline V gives CDR1 SGHNT, CDR2 YYREEE (reference sequence). The CDR3 runs to 14 residues. The CDR3 reads CASSGGQGNSPLHF. CDR3 in DNA: TGTGCCAGCAGCGGGGGACAGGGGAATTCACCCCTCCACTTT. The full variable domain, with the rest looked up from reference TRBV5-4 and TRBJ1-6, is ETGVTQSPTHLIKTRGQQVTLRCSSQSGHNTVSWYQQALGQGPQFIFQYYREEENGRGNFPPRFSGLQFPNYSSELNVNALELDDSALYLCASSGGQGNSPLHFGNGTRLTVT.

This clone was seen once. In nucleotides, the CDR3 is TGTGCCAGCAGCTTGGTACAGGGGTCCGGCTACGAGCAGTACTTC. Translating gives CASSLVQGSGYEQYF. This sequence joins TRBV7-9 and TRBJ2-7; 7 bases align to TRBD1. The V gene end was trimmed by 3 bases and the J gene end by 3 bases; junction bases not matched to a gene: 8. Germline CDR1 reads SEHNR; CDR2 reads FQNEAQ (reference sequence). This CDR3 spans 15 amino acids.

J is TRBJ2-5 and V is TRBV19; no reliable D call. Germline CDR1 reads LNHDA; CDR2 reads SQIVND (reference sequence). V gave up 0 bases and J gave up 3 bases, with 5 bases separating them. CDR3 length equals 13 residues. The CDR3 sequence is CASSIDKEETQYF. As DNA, the CDR3 is TGTGCCAGTAGTATAGATAAGGAAGAGACCCAGTACTTC.

The chain couples TRBV2 to TRBJ2-3, with D perhaps matching TRBD2 (6 bases). Germline V gene data show CDR1 as SNHLY and CDR2 as FYNNEI. This CDR3 contains 16 residues. V was clipped by 2 bases and J by 3 bases, with 15 bases between them. CDR3 sequence reads: CASSERRGAGTDTQYF. CDR3 in DNA: TGTGCCAGCAGTGAAAGGAGGGGAGCGGGTACAGATACGCAGTATTTT.

The chain employs TRBV5-1 and TRBJ1-6; no reliable D call. The CDR3 loop spans 14 amino acids. V dropped 0 bases and J dropped 5 bases, with 6 bases sitting between them. Germline V gene sequence: CDR1 SGHRS, CDR2 YFSETQ. The CDR3 protein is CASSLGSDNSPLHF. CDR3 in DNA: TGCGCCAGCAGCTTGGGGTCTGATAATTCACCCCTCCACTTT.

The V and J genes are TRBV4-1 and TRBJ2-7; TRBD1 agrees at 9 bases. This CDR3 comprises 15 residues. V was clipped by 0 bases and J by 4 bases; unmatched bases: 4. Germline V lookup: CDR1 MGHRA, CDR2 YSYEKL. CDR3 DNA sequence: TGCGCCAGCAGCCAAGATTTGACAGGGGGGTACGAGCAGTACTTC. Translation: CASSQDLTGGYEQYF.

The chain couples TRBV11-3 to TRBJ2-7; a weak D match, TRBD1 (6 bases). CDR1 and CDR2 from the germline V gene are SGHNT and YENEEA. V was pared by 5 bases and J by 0 bases, with 11 bases between. CDR3 length: 14 residues. In DNA form, the CDR3 reads TGTGCCAGCAGCCCCGGGACAAACTCCTACGAGCAGTACTTC. As protein: CASSPGTNSYEQYF.

The V and J genes are TRBV5-6 and TRBJ2-3, with TRBD2 identical over 10 bases. The junction had 5 bases not matched to a gene; V was cut back by 1 base and J by 0 bases. The CDR3 runs 17 residues. From germline, CDR1 is SGHDT and CDR2 YYEEEE. CDR3 sequence reads: CASSLKRGGLSTDTQYF. The CDR3 DNA sequence: TGTGCCAGCAGCTTGAAGCGGGGGGGTCTTAGCACAGATACGCAGTATTTT. Based on the CDR3 plus reference TRBV5-6 and TRBJ2-3, the full variable domain is DAGVTQSPTHLIKTRGQQVTLRCSPKSGHDTVSWYQQALGQGPQFIFQYYEEEERQRGNFPDRFSGHQFPNYSSELNVNALLLGDSALYLCASSLKRGGLSTDTQYFGPGTRLTVL.

The chain has TRBV4-2 and TRBJ1-6, with D perhaps TRBD1 (5 bases). CDR3 length: 18 residues. V was trimmed by 0 bases and J by 0 bases, leaving 12 bases between them. Germline V gene sequence: CDR1 LGHNA, CDR2 YNFKEQ. CDR3 loop: CASSQEGGVSSYNSPLHF. In DNA, the CDR3 is TGTGCCAGCAGCCAAGAGGGAGGGGTGAGCTCCTATAATTCACCCCTCCACTTT.

The rearrangement links TRBV6-5 to TRBJ1-1; D call uncertain. There are 16 residues in the CDR3. Trimming left V 0 bases short and J 4 bases short, with 15 bases between. Germline V gene sequence: CDR1 MNHEY, CDR2 SVGAGI. This CDR3 reads CASSYSRGPRGTEAFF. As DNA, the CDR3 is TGTGCCAGCAGTTACTCGAGAGGGCCCCGAGGCACTGAAGCTTTCTTT.

The rearrangement links TRBV20-1 to TRBJ2-7, with D maybe TRBD2 (5 bases). Deletions cut 3 bases from V and 1 base from J, with 16 bases between. Germline CDR1 and CDR2: DFQATT and SNEGSKA (reference sequence). This CDR3 is built from 15 residues. CDR3 sequence reads: CSASLSSRTSYEQYF. CDR3 in DNA: TGCAGTGCTAGTTTGTCTAGCAGAACTTCCTACGAGCAGTACTTC.

The chain combines TRBV4-1 with TRBJ2-2; D gene ambiguous. CDR1 and CDR2 from the germline V gene are MGHRA and YSYEKL. CDR3 size: 14 residues. The ends were cut back, 4 bases at V and 4 bases at J, with 10 bases in the middle. For the CDR3, the DNA is TGCGCCAGCAGCCGGGGAATCAGCACCGGGGAGCTGTTTTTT. It codes for CASSRGISTGELFF.

The chain links TRBV27 to TRBJ1-1; TRBD1 might be the D (6 bases). This CDR3 is built from 13 residues. Trimming removed 6 bases at V and 6 bases at J, with 14 bases between. Germline V gene sequence: CDR1 MNHEY, CDR2 SMNVEV (reference sequence). The CDR3 protein is CASRWQGLSEAFF. In DNA, the CDR3 is TGTGCCAGCAGGTGGCAGGGGCTGTCTGAAGCTTTCTTT.

The rearrangement joins TRBV5-4 to TRBJ2-7, with D unclear. This CDR3 has 15 residues. V shed 4 bases and J shed 5 bases, with 19 bases lying between them. The V gene's germline CDR1 is SGHNT and CDR2 YYREEE (reference sequence). This CDR3 reads CASSTAPGFENEQYF. For the CDR3, the DNA is TGTGCCAGCAGCACCGCCCCTGGGTTCGAGAACGAGCAGTACTTC.

V gene TRBV6-5 combines with J gene TRBJ2-7; D is uncertain. Looked up from germline, CDR1 is MNHEY and CDR2 is SVGAGI. The CDR3 runs to 13 residues. Trimming shortened V by 4 bases and J by 3 bases, and 10 bases separated the two germline ends. The CDR3 loop is CASSSSGYYEQYF. The DNA of the CDR3 is TGTGCCAGCAGTTCCTCGGGTTACTACGAGCAGTACTTC.

The V gene is TRBV5-1, the J gene TRBJ2-7; no definite D call. The germline CDR1 and CDR2 sequences are SGHRS and YFSETQ. There are 12 residues in the CDR3. The V gene lost 0 bases and the J gene lost 3 bases, with 4 bases spanning the gap. CDR3 in amino acids: CASSLGGYEQYF. CDR3 DNA sequence: TGCGCCAGCAGCTTGGGCGGCTACGAGCAGTACTTC.

The chain recombines TRBV7-2 with TRBJ2-1; 12 positions agree with TRBD2. This CDR3 has 13 amino acids. With 4 bases clipped from V and 15 bases from J, the junction kept 7 bases outside the gene matches. Germline loops: CDR1 SGHTA, CDR2 FQGNSA. The CDR3 region is CASSSMTSGRMFF. DNA for the CDR3: TGTGCCAGCAGCTCAATGACTAGCGGGAGAATGTTCTTC.

The rearrangement links TRBV19 to TRBJ1-5, with TRBD1 as a possible D gene (5 bases). V was cut by 5 bases and J by 1 base, with 12 bases left in between. Germline CDR1 is LNHDA and CDR2 is SQIVND (reference sequence). The CDR3 length is 15 residues. The CDR3 DNA is TGTGCCAGTAGTCGTCCCAGGGTGAGCAATCAGCCCCAGCATTTT. Its translation is CASSRPRVSNQPQHF.

The chain recombines TRBV6-5 with TRBJ2-1, with TRBD1 matching 8 bases. This CDR3 spans 11 amino acids. Losses at the gene ends were 6 bases for V and 10 bases for J; bases not matched to a gene: 2. From germline, CDR1 is MNHEY and CDR2 SVGAGI. The CDR3 reads CASRGTGEQFF. The CDR3 DNA reads TGTGCCAGCAGGGGGACAGGCGAGCAGTTCTTC.

V usage is TRBV2 and J usage is TRBJ1-1; D call uncertain. The V and J ends lost 5 bases and 4 bases respectively, with 8 bases between them. This CDR3 is built from 12 residues. Per germline, CDR1 SNHLY and CDR2 FYNNEI. The DNA of the CDR3 is TGTGCCAGCAGTCAGTATGGCACTGAAGCTTTCTTT. Translation: CASSQYGTEAFF.

The chain has TRBV14 and TRBJ1-4, with D possibly TRBD1 on 6 matching bases. Trimming stripped 4 bases from V and 5 bases from J, with 17 bases between. Germline-derived CDR1 and CDR2 are SGHDN and FVKESK. The CDR3 covers 16 residues. CDR3 bases: TGTGCCAGCAGCCCAAGAAGACAGGAATCAAATGAAAAACTGTTTTTT. It is translated as CASSPRRQESNEKLFF.

The CDR3 loop is CASSPPELGVSTDTQYF. The CDR3 DNA reads as TGTGCCAGCAGCCCCCCTGAGCTGGGAGTCAGCACAGATACGCAGTATTTT. The chain couples TRBV3-1 (or the pseudogene TRBV3-2) to TRBJ2-3, with D possibly being TRBD2 (5 bases). V was cut by 4 bases and J by 0 bases, with 17 bases left in between. There are 17 residues in the CDR3. Germline assignment: CDR1 LGHDT and CDR2 YNNKEL (reference sequence).

The V gene is TRBV11-2, the J gene TRBJ1-4, with 8 bases aligning to TRBD1. The length of the CDR3 is 14 residues. V dropped 6 bases and J dropped 6; count of bases not matched to a gene: 6. Looked up from germline, CDR1 is SGHAT and CDR2 is FQNNGV. DNA for the CDR3: TGTGCCAGCAGGAGCAGGGGGCCTGATGAAAAACTGTTTTTT. It codes for CASRSRGPDEKLFF.

The rearrangement joins TRBV5-6 to TRBJ1-6; tentative D call: TRBD1 (5 bases). V was pared by 4 bases and J by 4 bases, with 9 bases between. The germline gives CDR1 SGHDT, CDR2 YYEEEE. CDR3 length: 14 residues. The CDR3 DNA reads as TGTGCCAGCAGCATGGGACGGTATAATTCACCCCTCCACTTT. Translation: CASSMGRYNSPLHF.